A selection of T cell receptor beta chains follows, all from one sample in a study of CD4 T cells in relation to SARS-CoV-2 and coronaviruses. Sequencing was performed with immunoSEQ multiplex PCR; in TCRdb, only in-frame clones are kept and a portion is missing. The repertoire holds approximately 60,000 clones, with 92% as singletons. The sequenced sample consisted of naive CD4+ T cells from PBMCs. All receptors derive from an adult with COVID-19. Both conserved end residues are part of each CDR3. The D gene is left open where the match is weak. Clone size is given for some rows only: seen once, a few or many times, or a class if the clone is expanded.

CDR3aa	CDR3nt	d_gene	abundance	v_gene	j_gene
CASSIKARGKYEQYF	TGTGCCAGTAGTATCAAGGCGCGGGGAAAATACGAGCAGTACTTC	.	.	TRBV19	TRBJ2-7
CASSQGRFTSGRGYGYTF	TGCGCCAGCAGCCAGGGGAGGTTTACTAGCGGGAGGGGCTATGGCTACACCTTC	.	.	TRBV4-1	TRBJ1-2
CASSQVGSRVYEQFF	TGCGCCAGCAGCCAAGTCGGGTCCCGGGTTTATGAGCAGTTCTTC	.	.	TRBV4-1	TRBJ2-1
CSVATPGVNTEAFF	TGCAGCGTTGCAACTCCAGGGGTGAACACTGAAGCTTTCTTT	.	.	TRBV29-1	TRBJ1-1
CASSPGGPRFNYGYTF	TGCGCCAGCAGCCCCGGGGGGCCTCGATTTAACTATGGCTACACCTTC	.	once	TRBV5-1	TRBJ1-2
CASSPGLAGVVDTQYF	TGTGCCAGCAGCCCGGGACTAGCGGGAGTTGTAGATACGCAGTATTTT	TRBD2	.	TRBV28	TRBJ2-3
CASSSPTGFFHEQYF	TGTGCCAGCAGTTCCCCGACAGGGTTTTTCCACGAGCAGTACTTC	TRBD1	.	TRBV27	TRBJ2-7
CASSPPPGQFYNEQFF	TGTGCCAGCAGTCCACCGCCGGGACAGTTTTACAATGAGCAGTTCTTC	TRBD1	.	TRBV5-6	TRBJ2-1
CASSPRTTLPGGRETQYF	TGTGCCAGCAGCCCTCGAACGACGCTACCAGGGGGGAGGGAGACCCAGTACTTC	.	.	TRBV7-7	TRBJ2-5
CASRGGFGAKNIQYF	TGTGCCAGCAGGGGGGGATTCGGCGCCAAAAACATTCAGTACTTC	.	.	TRBV7-9	TRBJ2-4
CASSQREGPYEQYF	TGTGCCAGCTCACAGCGGGAGGGCCCTTACGAGCAGTACTTC	TRBD2	.	TRBV18	TRBJ2-7
CASSQNTGTRQPTQYF	TGCGCCAGCAGCCAGAATACCGGGACTCGCCAACCGACGCAGTATTTT	.	once	TRBV4-1	TRBJ2-3
CASSLDPSRYNEQFF	TGTGCCAGCAGCTTAGACCCGTCTCGCTACAATGAGCAGTTCTTC	.	.	TRBV11-3	TRBJ2-1
CASSQGVLETQYF	TGCGCCAGCAGCCAAGGCGTCCTGGAGACCCAGTACTTC	.	.	TRBV4-1	TRBJ2-5
CASSPGLAGLTDTQYF	TGTGCCAGCAGCCCAGGACTAGCGGGACTCACAGATACGCAGTATTTT	TRBD2	.	TRBV27	TRBJ2-3
CASRGAGWRNSPLHF	TGTGCCAGCAGGGGGGCCGGGTGGAGGAATTCACCCCTCCACTTT	.	.	TRBV6-5	TRBJ1-6
CASRSGLAGANEQFF	TGTGCCAGTAGATCGGGACTAGCGGGAGCCAATGAGCAGTTCTTC	TRBD2	.	TRBV19	TRBJ2-1
CASSGGSMETQYF	TGTGCCAGCAGTGGAGGGTCAATGGAGACCCAGTACTTC	.	few	TRBV2	TRBJ2-5
CAWSAVRGQNSNQPQHF	TGTGCCTGGAGCGCCGTAAGGGGCCAGAATAGCAATCAGCCCCAGCATTTT	.	.	TRBV30	TRBJ1-5
CASSHGQGDGYTF	TGCGCCAGCAGCCACGGACAGGGTGACGGCTACACCTTC	TRBD1	.	TRBV4-1	TRBJ1-2
CASSGSGGRAADTQYF	TGTGCAAGCAGCGGTTCGGGCGGGAGGGCCGCAGATACGCAGTATTTT	TRBD2	.	TRBV7-9	TRBJ2-3
CASSSEGGYEQYF	TGTGCCAGCAGTTCTGAGGGAGGATACGAGCAGTACTTC	.	.	TRBV6-6	TRBJ2-7
CASSLTATNSPLHF	TGTGCCAGCAGTTTAACGGCGACAAATTCACCCCTCCACTTT	.	.	TRBV27	TRBJ1-6
CASSEGQGNTGELFF	TGTGCCAGCAGCGAGGGGCAGGGAAACACCGGGGAGCTGTTTTTT	.	.	TRBV7-2	TRBJ2-2
CASSELIPHSDNEQFF	TGTGCCAGCAGCGAGTTAATTCCCCATTCCGACAATGAGCAGTTCTTC	.	.	TRBV3-1/TRBV3-2	TRBJ2-1
CASRPEDREVYEQYF	TGTGCCAGCAGACCTGAGGACCGAGAGGTCTACGAGCAGTACTTC	.	.	TRBV7-7	TRBJ2-7
CASIQGVPNTGELFF	TGCGCCAGCATTCAAGGGGTGCCGAACACCGGGGAGCTGTTTTTT	.	.	TRBV5-1	TRBJ2-2
CASSSGLQRGGETQYF	TGTGCCAGCAGCTCCGGACTCCAGCGGGGAGGAGAGACCCAGTACTTC	TRBD2	.	TRBV7-3	TRBJ2-5
CASSVATGQGLNIQYF	TGTGCCAGCAGCGTAGCTACCGGGCAGGGCCTAAACATTCAGTACTTC	.	.	TRBV9	TRBJ2-4
CASSPPGGETQYF	TGTGCCAGCTCACCACCGGGAGGAGAGACCCAGTACTTC	.	.	TRBV18	TRBJ2-5
CASSDSDLSNSPLHF	TGTGCCAGCAGTGACTCGGACTTAAGTAATTCACCCCTCCACTTT	.	.	TRBV2	TRBJ1-6
CAWSVIGSGSSYNEQFF	TGTGCCTGGAGTGTTATAGGTAGCGGGAGCTCCTACAATGAGCAGTTCTTC	TRBD2	.	TRBV30	TRBJ2-1
CASSSYDRGYNQPQHF	TGTGCCAGCAGCTCCTACGACAGGGGGTATAATCAGCCCCAGCATTTT	TRBD1	.	TRBV5-8	TRBJ1-5
CASTRWNRDNEQFF	TGTGCCAGCACCCGATGGAACCGGGACAATGAGCAGTTCTTC	.	.	TRBV7-9	TRBJ2-1
CASSTGLAGGTDTQYF	TGTGCCAGTAGTACAGGACTAGCGGGAGGGACAGATACGCAGTATTTT	TRBD2	.	TRBV19	TRBJ2-3
CASSASGSSTDTQYF	TGTGCCAGCAGTGCGAGTGGCTCAAGCACAGATACGCAGTATTTT	.	.	TRBV2	TRBJ2-3
CASSPSSTGAGANVLTF	TGTGCCAGCAGCCCTAGCTCGACAGGGGCTGGGGCCAACGTCCTGACTTTC	TRBD1	.	TRBV7-9	TRBJ2-6
CASSEFPGQGFGYTF	TGTGCCAGCAGTGAATTTCCCGGACAGGGGTTTGGCTACACCTTC	TRBD1	.	TRBV2	TRBJ1-2
CASSVLGLAGGRDTQYF	TGTGCCAGCAGCGTATTAGGACTAGCGGGAGGCCGGGATACGCAGTATTTT	TRBD2	.	TRBV9	TRBJ2-3
CSASPGLAGENGEQYF	TGCAGTGCTAGTCCGGGACTAGCGGGAGAAAACGGCGAGCAGTACTTC	TRBD2	.	TRBV20-1	TRBJ2-7
CASSENREHGYTF	TGTGCCAGCAGTGAAAACAGGGAACATGGCTACACCTTC	.	.	TRBV6-1	TRBJ1-2
CASSGQGAADTQYF	TGTGCCAGCAGTGGACAGGGGGCCGCAGATACGCAGTATTTT	TRBD1	.	TRBV6-6	TRBJ2-3
CASSLVQETQYF	TGTGCCAGCAGCTTAGTTCAAGAGACCCAGTACTTC	.	.	TRBV11-2	TRBJ2-5
CASSPPSGTSGSYEQYF	TGTGCCAGCTCACCACCTAGCGGGACTAGCGGGAGCTACGAGCAGTACTTC	TRBD2	.	TRBV18	TRBJ2-7